This entry describes one TCR beta chain. The record originates from a study of shared clonotypes between healthy human individuals. Method: immunoSEQ multiplex PCR; TCRdb's copy keeps in-frame clones and lacks some. The repertoire has just over 2,000,000 clones, 85% to 95% of them found once; the top ten carry 0.13%. A split of CD4+ cells into CD45RA+ naive and CD45RA-negative memory subsets was performed. The CDR3 is made up of 12 amino acids. Germline V gives CDR1 ENHRY, CDR2 SYGVKD. Trimming stripped 10 bases from V and 1 base from J, with 10 bases between. V usage is TRBV10-3 and J usage is TRBJ1-1; D is uncertain. This TCR was sampled from a man younger than 35 in good health. Specimen: naive CD4+ T cells sorted from blood. Noted subset: CD45RA+ positively selected. The CDR3 nucleotides are TGTGCCACCGCCGACGGGAACACTGAAGCTTTCTTT. As protein: CATADGNTEAFF.